This is a list of T cell receptor beta chains from one sample in a study of CD4 and CD8 cells across lung adenocarcinoma regions. One entry per CDR3 protein results from TCRdb running MiXCR on the PCR reads. The sample has roughly 7,100 distinct CDR3 sequences, approximately 46% seen once. The sequencing input was CD4+ T cells from the margin of a lung tumor. These receptors were obtained from a male donor with lung adenocarcinoma. The CD4 and CD8 labels of this study may be unreliable. Both conserved end residues are part of each CDR3. The D gene is left open where the match is weak. Clone size is shown for a subset of rows, as once, few, many or a class of expanded clone.

d_call,j_call,clone_size,v_call,cdr3_nt,cdr3_aa
NA,TRBJ2-4,NA,TRBV6-2/TRBV6-3,TGTGCCAGCAGTTACCCCTGGGCAAAAGATATTCAGTACTTC,CASSYPWAKDIQYF
TRBD2,TRBJ2-7,medium-sized,TRBV6-1,TGTGCCAGCAGACCTAGCGGGGATGCCTACGAGCAGTACTTC,CASRPSGDAYEQYF
NA,TRBJ2-1,NA,TRBV11-1,TGTGCCAGCAGCCGTACACCGGGGTGCGCCAACGAGCAGAACTTC,CASSRTPGCANEQNF
NA,TRBJ2-7,large,TRBV10-1,TGCGCCAGCCGGCGGAGAGGACTGTACGAGCAGTACTTC,CASRRRGLYEQYF
NA,TRBJ2-1,few,TRBV6-5,TGTGCCAGCAGTTGGCGACCCTCCTACAATGAGCAGTTCTTC,CASSWRPSYNEQFF
NA,TRBJ2-2,medium-sized,TRBV6-5,TGTGCCAGCAGCGGACGGCCGGATGGGACCGGGGAGCTGTTTTTT,CASSGRPDGTGELFF
TRBD1,TRBJ2-7,NA,TRBV6-1,TGTGCCAGCAGTGAACAGGGGGCTAGCTCCTACGAGCAGTACTTC,CASSEQGASSYEQYF
NA,TRBJ2-1,few,TRBV24-1,TGTGCCACCAGTGATTTGGGCAGAGCTCACAATGAGCAGTTCTTC,CATSDLGRAHNEQFF
NA,TRBJ2-1,medium-sized,TRBV6-5,TGTGCCAGCAGTTACTCTCGAGCATCTTACAATGAGCAGTTCTTC,CASSYSRASYNEQFF
NA,TRBJ1-5,medium-sized,TRBV6-1,TGTGCCAGCGGGCAGCGCAATCAGCCCCAGCATTTT,CASGQRNQPQHF
NA,TRBJ2-7,NA,TRBV27,TGTGCCAGCAGTTTTTTGGGGCCTGGCTCCAACGAGCAGTACTTC,CASSFLGPGSNEQYF
NA,TRBJ2-2,once,TRBV6-1,TGTGCCAGCAGTCCCAAGGACAGAAACACAGAGACGCTGTATTTT,CASSPKDRNTETLYF
NA,TRBJ2-1,medium-sized,TRBV27,TGTGCCAGCGCCTCCCGGTGGAACAGGGTACCGTCCTCCTCCTACAATGAGCAGTTCTTC,CASASRWNRVPSSSYNEQFF
NA,TRBJ1-2,NA,TRBV10-3,TGTGCCACTCAAAAGGGGGGCGCAGGTGACTATGGCTACACCTTC,CATQKGGAGDYGYTF
NA,TRBJ1-4,many,TRBV12-3/TRBV12-4,TGTGCCAGCACCGTTCATTGGGAAAAACTGTTTTTT,CASTVHWEKLFF
TRBD2,TRBJ2-1,many,TRBV14,TGTGCCAGCAGCCAAGGACTAGCGGGGAGGAATGAGCAGTTCTTC,CASSQGLAGRNEQFF
NA,TRBJ2-2,NA,TRBV3-1,TGTGCCAGCAGACGCCCCTCCGGGGAGCTGTTTTTT,CASRRPSGELFF
NA,TRBJ2-1,NA,TRBV10-2,TGCGCCAGCATAGGCGGCTCCTACAATGAGCAGTTCTTC,CASIGGSYNEQFF
TRBD2,TRBJ2-1,large,TRBV27,TGTGCCAGCAGTTTTTTCGGGAGGGGAGGGTCGCAGTTCTTC,CASSFFGRGGSQFF
TRBD1,TRBJ2-7,many,TRBV6-5,TGTGCCAGCAGTTTTGGACAGGAGGAGTACTTC,CASSFGQEEYF
TRBD1,TRBJ1-1,many,TRBV11-3,TGTGCCAGCAGCGTCAGACAGGGGAAGAACACTGAAGCTTTCTTT,CASSVRQGKNTEAFF
TRBD2,TRBJ2-4,NA,TRBV10-2,TGCGCCAGCAGTGAGTTCGGGCTAGCGGGGGGATCTGCCACAAACATTCAGTATTTC,CASSEFGLAGGSATNIQYF
NA,TRBJ2-2,medium-sized,TRBV7-2,TGTGCCAGCAGCTTTAGCGCAGAACTCAACACCGGGGAGCTGTTTTTT,CASSFSAELNTGELFF
NA,TRBJ2-1,few,TRBV7-7,TGTGCCAGCAGCTTAAACCCGGGGCCCTACAATGAGCAGTTCTTC,CASSLNPGPYNEQFF
NA,TRBJ2-3,NA,TRBV27,TGTGCCAGCAGTTCCAACCTTGTGGCCCGTGGCCCAGATACCCAGTATTTT,CASSSNLVARGPDTQYF
TRBD2,TRBJ2-7,many,TRBV7-8,TGTGCCAGCAGCTTCCCCCTGGGGGGGGAGGGTTACAATGAGCAGTACTTC,CASSFPLGGEGYNEQYF
TRBD2,TRBJ2-3,NA,TRBV6-1,TGTGCCAGCAGCACTTCTAGCGGGCGAAACACCGGGGAGCAGTATTTT,CASSTSSGRNTGEQYF
NA,TRBJ2-3,NA,TRBV4-2,TGTGCCAGCAGCCAAGTGGGCCCAGCGATGCGCACAGATACGCAGTATTTT,CASSQVGPAMRTDTQYF
TRBD1,TRBJ2-1,few,TRBV23-1,TGCGCCAGCACTCATAGGACAGGTAACTACAATGAGCAGTTCTTC,CASTHRTGNYNEQFF
NA,TRBJ2-3,once,TRBV6-1,TGTGCCGGGGGAGCTGGGGGATCTGACCCAGATACGCAGTATTTT,CAGGAGGSDPDTQYF
TRBD2,TRBJ2-1,NA,TRBV6-4,TGTGCCAGCAGTGAGACTAGCGGCGGTGAGCAGTTCTTC,CASSETSGGEQFF
NA,TRBJ2-1,many,TRBV6-1,TGTGCCAGCAGTCTTTTCCTGAGCAATGAGCAGTTCTTC,CASSLFLSNEQFF
NA,TRBJ1-1,few,TRBV15,TGTGCCACCAGCAGTGACCCGGATCGGGACACTGAAGCTTTCTTT,CATSSDPDRDTEAFF
TRBD2,TRBJ2-3,medium-sized,TRBV27,TGTGCCAGCAGTTTATCACTAGCGGGGGGCCCCTTCACAGATACGCAGTATTTT,CASSLSLAGGPFTDTQYF
NA,TRBJ2-1,many,TRBV6-1,TGTGCCAGCAGTGATTTGGAGCCTTACAATGAGCAGTTCTTC,CASSDLEPYNEQFF
TRBD2,TRBJ2-2,NA,TRBV6-1,TGTGCCAGCAGTGATAGCGGGAGGGCCGAAGCCGGGGAGCTGTTTTTT,CASSDSGRAEAGELFF
NA,TRBJ2-2,NA,TRBV6-1,TGTGCCAGCAGTGTACATGTTGGGGCAGTGAACACAGGTGCGCAGTTTTTT,CASSVHVGAVNTGAQFF
NA,TRBJ2-3,NA,TRBV6-5,TGTGCCAGCAGTTACGGGGAAAGCGGCCAAGAGACCCAGTATTTT,CASSYGESGQETQYF
TRBD1,TRBJ1-6,NA,TRBV10-3,TGTGCCATCAGTGAAACCGGACAGGGCCCGAATAATTCACCCCTCCACTTT,CAISETGQGPNNSPLHF
TRBD1,TRBJ2-5,NA,TRBV6-5,TGTGCCAGCAGCTATGGGACAGGGGGATTCGGAGAGACCCAGTACTTC,CASSYGTGGFGETQYF
TRBD1,TRBJ2-1,NA,TRBV6-1,TGTGCCAGCAGAAAGACAGGGCCAGGCAATGAGCAGTTCTTC,CASRKTGPGNEQFF
NA,TRBJ2-1,NA,TRBV6-5,TGTGCCAGCAGTTTAAGGAACAGAGCCACAGAGACCCAGTTCTTT,CASSLRNRATETQFF
NA,TRBJ2-3,NA,TRBV7-2,TGTGCCAGCAGCTTAAGGGGTAACAAAAATATGCAGTATTTT,CASSLRGNKNMQYF
NA,TRBJ2-1,once,TRBV24-1,TGTGCCACCAGTGAACCCGACGGCTACAATGAGCAGTTCTTC,CATSEPDGYNEQFF
NA,TRBJ2-7,many,TRBV10-3,TGTGCCATCAGTGAGCCAGAACGGGGGACGTCGACCTACGAGCAGTACTTC,CAISEPERGTSTYEQYF
TRBD2,TRBJ2-5,few,TRBV5-1,TGCGCCAGCAGAGGGAGGGTACAAGAGACCCAGTACTTC,CASRGRVQETQYF
NA,TRBJ2-2,many,TRBV6-1,TGTGCCAGCAGTGAGGGTAGGGCTGGCACCGGGGAGCTGTTTTTT,CASSEGRAGTGELFF
TRBD2,TRBJ2-7,NA,TRBV6-1,TGTGCCAGCAGCGTCGGGGGGGTGTGCCCTACTAACATGCAGTACTTC,CASSVGGVCPTNMQYF
NA,TRBJ2-2,NA,TRBV6-1,TGTGCCAGCAGTCCCCGGTGGCAGACCGTTAGTGCCGGGGAGCTGTTTTTT,CASSPRWQTVSAGELFF
NA,TRBJ2-1,NA,TRBV6-5,TGTGCCAGCAGTCTACCGGGGCGCGGGGGCCGGGTCGCAGATACCCAGTATTTC,CASSLPGRGGRVADTQYF
NA,TRBJ2-5,once,TRBV6-1,TGTGCGGGCAGTGGGGGCCGGGTCCAAGAGACCCAGTACTTC,CAGSGGRVQETQYF